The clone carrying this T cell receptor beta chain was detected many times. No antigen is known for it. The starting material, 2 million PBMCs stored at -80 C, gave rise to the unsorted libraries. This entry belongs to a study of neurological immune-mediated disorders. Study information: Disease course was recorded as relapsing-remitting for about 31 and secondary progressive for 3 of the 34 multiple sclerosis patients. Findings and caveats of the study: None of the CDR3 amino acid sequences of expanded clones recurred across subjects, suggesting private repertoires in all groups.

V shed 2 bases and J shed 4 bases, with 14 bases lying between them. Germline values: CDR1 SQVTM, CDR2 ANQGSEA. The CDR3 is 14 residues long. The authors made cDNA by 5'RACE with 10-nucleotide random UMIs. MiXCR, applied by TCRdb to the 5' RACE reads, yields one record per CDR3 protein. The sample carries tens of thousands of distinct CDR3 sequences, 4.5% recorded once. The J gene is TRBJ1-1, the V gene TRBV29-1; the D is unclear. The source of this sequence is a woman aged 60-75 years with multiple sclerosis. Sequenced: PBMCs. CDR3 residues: CSVEREAGLTEAFF. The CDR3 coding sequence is TGCAGCGTTGAACGGGAGGCTGGGCTCACTGAAGCTTTCTTT.